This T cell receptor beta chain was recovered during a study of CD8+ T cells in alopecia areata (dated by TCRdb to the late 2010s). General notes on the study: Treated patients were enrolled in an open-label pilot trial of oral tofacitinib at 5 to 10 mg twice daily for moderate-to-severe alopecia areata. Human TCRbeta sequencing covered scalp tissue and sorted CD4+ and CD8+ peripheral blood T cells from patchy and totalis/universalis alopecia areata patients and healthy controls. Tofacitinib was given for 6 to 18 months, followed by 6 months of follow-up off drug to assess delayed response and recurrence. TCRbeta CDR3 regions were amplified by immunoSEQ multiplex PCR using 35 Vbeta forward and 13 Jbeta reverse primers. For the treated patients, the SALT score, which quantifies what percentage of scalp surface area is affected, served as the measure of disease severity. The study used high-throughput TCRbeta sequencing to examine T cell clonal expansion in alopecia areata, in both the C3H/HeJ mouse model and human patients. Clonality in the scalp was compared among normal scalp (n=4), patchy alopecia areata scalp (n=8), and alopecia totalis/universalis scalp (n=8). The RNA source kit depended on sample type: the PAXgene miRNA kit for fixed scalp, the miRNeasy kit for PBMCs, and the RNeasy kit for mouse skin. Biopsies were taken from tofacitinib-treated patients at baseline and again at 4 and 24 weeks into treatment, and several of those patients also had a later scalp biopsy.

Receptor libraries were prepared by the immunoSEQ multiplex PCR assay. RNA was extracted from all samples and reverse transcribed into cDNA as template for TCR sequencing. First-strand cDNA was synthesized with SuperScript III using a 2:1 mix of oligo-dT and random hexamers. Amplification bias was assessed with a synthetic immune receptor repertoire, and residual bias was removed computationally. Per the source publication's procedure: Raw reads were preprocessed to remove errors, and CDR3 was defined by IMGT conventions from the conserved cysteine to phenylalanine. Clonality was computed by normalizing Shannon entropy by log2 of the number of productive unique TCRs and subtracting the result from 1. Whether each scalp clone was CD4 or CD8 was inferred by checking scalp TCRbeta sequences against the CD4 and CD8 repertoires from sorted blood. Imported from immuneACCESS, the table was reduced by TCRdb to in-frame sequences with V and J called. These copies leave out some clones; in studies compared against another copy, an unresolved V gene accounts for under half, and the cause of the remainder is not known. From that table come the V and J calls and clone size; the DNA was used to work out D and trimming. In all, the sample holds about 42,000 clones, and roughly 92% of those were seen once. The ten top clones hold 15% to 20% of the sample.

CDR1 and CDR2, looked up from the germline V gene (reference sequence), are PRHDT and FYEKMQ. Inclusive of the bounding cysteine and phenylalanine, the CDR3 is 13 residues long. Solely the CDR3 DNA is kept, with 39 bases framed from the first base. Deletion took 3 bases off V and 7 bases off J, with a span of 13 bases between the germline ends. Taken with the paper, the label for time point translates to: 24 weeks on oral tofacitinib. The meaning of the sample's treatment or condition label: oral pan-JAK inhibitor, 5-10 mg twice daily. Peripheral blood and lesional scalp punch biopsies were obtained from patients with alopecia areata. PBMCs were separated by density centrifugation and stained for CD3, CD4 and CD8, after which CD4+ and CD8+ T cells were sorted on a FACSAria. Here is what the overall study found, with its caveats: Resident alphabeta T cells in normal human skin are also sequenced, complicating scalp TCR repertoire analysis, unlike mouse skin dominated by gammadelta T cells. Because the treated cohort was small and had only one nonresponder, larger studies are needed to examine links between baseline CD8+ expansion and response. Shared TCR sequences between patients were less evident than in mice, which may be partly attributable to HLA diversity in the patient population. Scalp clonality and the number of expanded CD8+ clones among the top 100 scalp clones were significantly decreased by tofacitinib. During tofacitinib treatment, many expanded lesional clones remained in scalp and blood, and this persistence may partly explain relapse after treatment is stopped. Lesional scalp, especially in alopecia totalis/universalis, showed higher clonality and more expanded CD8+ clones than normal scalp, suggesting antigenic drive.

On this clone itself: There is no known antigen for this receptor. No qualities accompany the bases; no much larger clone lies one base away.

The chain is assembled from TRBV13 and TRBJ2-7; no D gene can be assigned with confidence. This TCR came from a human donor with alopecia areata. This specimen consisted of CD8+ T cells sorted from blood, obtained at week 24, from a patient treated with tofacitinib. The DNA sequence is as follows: TGTGCCAGCAGCTTCCGACAAAGGAAAGAGCAGTACTTC. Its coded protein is CASSFRQRKEQYF.